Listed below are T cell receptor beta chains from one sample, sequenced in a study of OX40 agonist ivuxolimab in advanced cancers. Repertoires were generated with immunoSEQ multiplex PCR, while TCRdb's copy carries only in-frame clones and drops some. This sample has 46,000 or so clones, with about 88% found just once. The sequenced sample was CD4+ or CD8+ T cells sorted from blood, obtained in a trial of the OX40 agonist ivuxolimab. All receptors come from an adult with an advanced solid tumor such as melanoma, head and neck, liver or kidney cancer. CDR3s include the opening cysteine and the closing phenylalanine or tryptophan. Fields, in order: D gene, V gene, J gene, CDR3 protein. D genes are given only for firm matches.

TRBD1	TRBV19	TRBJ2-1	CASSTWTGEGLWADNEQFF
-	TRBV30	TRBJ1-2	CAWSWDLKSYGYTF
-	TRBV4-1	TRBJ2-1	CASSQKTALPNEQFF
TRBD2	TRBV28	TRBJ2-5	CAAGGQETQYF
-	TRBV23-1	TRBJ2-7	CASSQPSTVTTYEQYF
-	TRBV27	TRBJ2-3	CASTPDRRITDTQYF
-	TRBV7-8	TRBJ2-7	CASSSRDTFYEQYF
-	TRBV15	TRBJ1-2	CATSRDLPDPYGYTF
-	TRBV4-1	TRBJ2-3	CASSQGTSADTQYF
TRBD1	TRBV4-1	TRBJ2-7	CASSLTGDSYEQYF
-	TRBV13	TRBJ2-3	CASSLNRVQSDTQYF
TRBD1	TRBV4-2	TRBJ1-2	CASSPPGTGDGYTF
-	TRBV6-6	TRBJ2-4	CASSSRSGLAKNIQYF
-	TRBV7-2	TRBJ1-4	CASQSVGDEKLFF
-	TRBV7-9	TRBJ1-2	CASSFTASSGGYTF
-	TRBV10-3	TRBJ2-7	CAISERYGGRSHEQYF
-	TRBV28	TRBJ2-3	CASSLAGQGFISTDTQYF
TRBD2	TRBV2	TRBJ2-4	CASSERTSGIAKNIQYF
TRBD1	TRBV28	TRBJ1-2	CASSLGQGRDYGYTF
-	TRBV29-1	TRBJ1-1	CSTSLRGGEAFF
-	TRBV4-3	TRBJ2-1	CASSQGPTSYNEQFF
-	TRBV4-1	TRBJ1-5	CASSGGFSNQPQHF
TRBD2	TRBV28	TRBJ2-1	CASRYRGSSYNEQFF
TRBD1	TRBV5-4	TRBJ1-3	CASSSGQYSGNTIYF
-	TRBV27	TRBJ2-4	CASSLSLAKNIQYF
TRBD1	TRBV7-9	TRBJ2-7	CASSTSLGTGKRGYEQYF
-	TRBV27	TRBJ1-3	CASMPGAGNTIYF
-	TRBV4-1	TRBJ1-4	CASSQVRSEKLFF
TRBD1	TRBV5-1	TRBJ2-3	CASSFTGADTQYF
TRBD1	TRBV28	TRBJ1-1	CASTLRGLTEAFF
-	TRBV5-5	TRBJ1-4	CASSLGREYNEKLFF
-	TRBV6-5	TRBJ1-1	CASKAGWTEAFF
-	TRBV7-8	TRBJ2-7	CASSLGQLSYEQYF
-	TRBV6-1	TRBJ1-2	CASSPPGTHGYTF
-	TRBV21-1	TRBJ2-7	CASISAWNSYEQYF
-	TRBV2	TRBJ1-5	CASGWGNSNQPQHF
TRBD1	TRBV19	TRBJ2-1	CSTTGDEQFF
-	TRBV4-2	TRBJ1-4	CASRVANEKLFF
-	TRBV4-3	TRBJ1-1	CASSLERTANTEAFF
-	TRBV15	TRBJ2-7	CATSSLAYEQYF
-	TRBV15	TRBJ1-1	CATSRDWRGSNTEAFF
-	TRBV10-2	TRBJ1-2	CASSGPGNYGYTF
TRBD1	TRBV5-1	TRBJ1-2	CASSLDRELDGYTF
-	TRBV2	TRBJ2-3	CASRGGPDTQYF
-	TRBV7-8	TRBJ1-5	CASSYTGTYSNQPQHF
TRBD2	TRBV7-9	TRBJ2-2	CASSPGTSGSGELFF
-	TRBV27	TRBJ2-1	CASSFPYSEQFF
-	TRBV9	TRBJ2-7	CASSPRQDYEQYF
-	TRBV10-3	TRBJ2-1	CAILGRGEDNEQFF
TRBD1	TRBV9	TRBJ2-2	CASSAGTVNTGELFF
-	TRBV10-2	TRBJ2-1	CASSLGTYNEQFF
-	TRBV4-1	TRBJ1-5	CASSQDRDTPNQPQHF
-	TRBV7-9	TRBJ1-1	CASRAGVNTEAFF
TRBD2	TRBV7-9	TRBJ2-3	CASSRPSGIAADTQYF